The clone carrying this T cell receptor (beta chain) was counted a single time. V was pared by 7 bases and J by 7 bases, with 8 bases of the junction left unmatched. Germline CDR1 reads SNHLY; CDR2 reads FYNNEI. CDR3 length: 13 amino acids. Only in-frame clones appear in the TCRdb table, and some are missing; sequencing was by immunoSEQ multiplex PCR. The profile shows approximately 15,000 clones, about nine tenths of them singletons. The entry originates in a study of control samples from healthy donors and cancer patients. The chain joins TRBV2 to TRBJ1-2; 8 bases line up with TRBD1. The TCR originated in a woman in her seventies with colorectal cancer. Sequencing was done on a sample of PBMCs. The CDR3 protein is CASTIRGLSGYTF. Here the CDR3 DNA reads TGTGCCAGCACCATCAGGGGGCTTAGTGGCTACACCTTC.